The TCR beta chain described here comes from a study of blood T cell repertoires in COVID-19. The data were produced by immunoSEQ multiplex PCR, yet TCRdb's version contains in-frame clones alone and is incomplete. This repertoire shows roughly 120,000 clones, more than 90% found once; its top ten account for roughly 4.8%. This clonotype was sampled from a man between 60 and 70 years old with COVID-19, enrolled during active disease. Material: peripheral blood.

The CDR3 loop reads CSGLTATYEQYF. CDR3 bases: TGCAGCGGTCTCACAGCAACCTACGAGCAGTACTTC. The J gene is TRBJ2-7, the V gene TRBV29-1; no firm D call. The V gene's germline CDR1 is SQVTM and CDR2 ANQGSEA. V lost 7 bases and J lost 2, with 12 bases in between. The CDR3 loop spans 12 amino acids.